This T cell receptor (beta chain) was found in a study of T cell responses to AZD1222 COVID-19 vaccine. Looking at the study overall: It was second doses at about 4 or about 12 weeks that were pooled. Study-wide findings and caveats: Donors, mostly white British, included more females; clonal diversity was possibly underestimated.

Clones were sequenced by immunoSEQ multiplex PCR, and TCRdb holds only the in-frame ones, with some missing. The sample yields roughly 140,000 clones, about 92% seen once. Between the trimmed V and J ends, which lost 3 bases and 3 bases, there was a span of 9 bases. The germline gives CDR1 SGHRS, CDR2 YFSETQ. This CDR3 comprises 13 residues. Regarding this clone: Antigen specificity is unknown.

V usage is TRBV5-1 and J usage is TRBJ2-5, with D possibly being TRBD2 (5 bases). This sample comprised peripheral blood, obtained on day 0 of AZD1222 vaccination. This receptor was taken from an adult in good health. The CDR3 DNA follows: TGCGCCAGCAGCTCAGGTAGCGAAGAGACCCAGTACTTC. Protein: CASSSGSEETQYF. Combining the CDR3 with reference TRBV5-1 and TRBJ2-5 gives the whole variable domain KAGVTQTPRYLIKTRGQQVTLSCSPISGHRSVSWYQQTPGQGLQFLFEYFSETQRNKGNFPGRFSGRQFSNSRSEMNVSTLELGDSALYLCASSSGSEETQYFGPGTRLLVL.